The 17 T cell receptor beta chains given below trace back to one sample, sequenced in a study of T cell changes during pregnancy in multiple sclerosis. The method was immunoSEQ multiplex PCR; TCRdb's version includes in-frame clones alone and lacks a portion of them. The data show 30,000 or so clones, around 90% seen once. The sample consisted of CD8+ T cells from peripheral blood mononuclear cells, taken before pregnancy. Receptors were obtained from a female donor with multiple sclerosis, enrolled in a pregnancy study.

This clone came up once. The J gene is TRBJ2-7, the V gene TRBV9, with 8 bases fitting TRBD1. Germline assignment: CDR1 SGDLS and CDR2 YYNGEE. V shed 4 bases, J shed 3 bases, and the junction held 15 bases outside the gene matches. The CDR3 has 17 amino acids. CDR3 DNA sequence: TGTGCCAGCAGCCCACTCCCGTCGACAGGGGTCGACTACGAGCAGTACTTC. It yields the protein CASSPLPSTGVDYEQYF.

This clone was detected only a few times. The genes are TRBV6-4 and TRBJ2-1, with D tentatively TRBD2 (6 bases). V lost 5 bases, J lost 1 base, and 12 bases lay in between. The length of the CDR3 is 15 residues. Germline V gene lookup returns CDR1 MRHNA and CDR2 SNTAGT. The CDR3 loop is CASSPIAESYNEQFF. The CDR3, as DNA: TGTGCCAGCAGTCCAATAGCGGAATCCTACAATGAGCAGTTCTTC.

The chain links TRBV2 to TRBJ2-2; D perhaps matches TRBD1 (6 bases). This CDR3 has 16 amino acids. CDR1 is SNHLY, CDR2 FYNNEI, per germline. V was pared by 6 bases and J by 3 bases, with 17 bases between. The CDR3 loop reads CASRAPQGEYTGELFF. The CDR3 coding sequence is TGTGCCAGCAGGGCACCACAGGGAGAGTACACCGGGGAGCTGTTTTTT.

J is TRBJ2-7 and V is TRBV29-1, with 9 positions matching TRBD2. Trimming at V came to 5 bases and at J to 1 base, leaving 3 bases not matched to a gene. Germline V gives CDR1 SQVTM, CDR2 ANQGSEA. This CDR3 region has 13 residues. CDR3 DNA sequence: TGCAGCGTTTTAGCGGGAGAGTCCTACGAGCAGTACTTC. Its protein is CSVLAGESYEQYF.

In DNA form, the CDR3 reads TGTGCCAGCAGTCTCCTGGAGGGGGAGGGCTACGAGCAGTACTTC. The encoded protein is CASSLLEGEGYEQYF. The chain links TRBV27 to TRBJ2-7; D possibly corresponds to TRBD2 (7 bases). CDR3 length equals 15 residues. The germline gives CDR1 MNHEY, CDR2 SMNVEV (reference sequence). The V and J ends lost 5 bases and 3 bases respectively, with 17 bases between them.

This chain joins TRBV27 and TRBJ2-1; perhaps TRBD1 as D (6 bases). CDR3 length equals 13 residues. V gave up 4 bases and J gave up 3 bases, with 7 bases separating them. Germline CDR1 MNHEY, CDR2 SMNVEV (reference sequence). The CDR3 bases are TGTGCCAGCAGTTGGGGGCACTACAATGAGCAGTTCTTC. It translates to CASSWGHYNEQFF.

This chain uses TRBV6-1 with TRBJ2-6; TRBD1 matches at 9 bases. J was trimmed by 0 bases and V by 3 bases; bases with no gene match: 6. The CDR3 runs 18 residues. Germline V CDR1 and CDR2: MNHNS, SASEGT. The CDR3 region has the DNA TGTGCCAGCAGTGACGGACAGGGGTGGCCCTCTGGGGCCAACGTCCTGACTTTC. The encoded protein is CASSDGQGWPSGANVLTF.

This clone is medium-sized. The chain uses TRBV19 and TRBJ1-5; unclear D gene. The CDR3 loop spans 16 amino acids. Germline CDR1 reads LNHDA; CDR2 reads SQIVND (reference sequence). Between the trimmed V and J ends, which lost 6 bases and 0 bases, there was a span of 15 bases. CDR3 sequence reads: CASRGREVYSNQPQHF. In nucleotides, the CDR3 is TGTGCCAGTAGGGGGAGAGAAGTTTATAGCAATCAGCCCCAGCATTTT. Complete variable domain (other parts from reference TRBV19 and TRBJ1-5): DGGITQSPKYLFRKEGQNVTLSCEQNLNHDAMYWYRQDPGQGLRLIYYSQIVNDFQKGDIAEGYSVSREKKESFPLTVTSAQKNPTAFYLCASRGREVYSNQPQHFGDGTRLSIL.

The chain is built from TRBV7-9 and TRBJ2-5; maybe TRBD2 (7 bases). CDR1 is SEHNR and CDR2 is FQNEAQ in the germline V gene (reference sequence). CDR3 length: 13 residues. The V and J ends lost 7 bases and 5 bases respectively, with 14 bases between them. CDR3 nucleotide sequence: TGTGCCAGCACCCCGGGGGGCGACGAGACCCAGTACTTC. This sequence encodes CASTPGGDETQYF.

The chain employs TRBV7-3 and TRBJ2-1, with 10 bases that match TRBD2. The CDR3 is 15 residues long. From germline, CDR1 is SGHTA and CDR2 FQGTGA. Trimming at V came to 3 bases and at J to 2 bases, leaving 1 base not matched to a gene. CDR3 bases: TGTGCCAGCAGCTTGCTAGCGGGGGCCTACAATGAGCAGTTCTTC. As protein: CASSLLAGAYNEQFF. The full variable domain, completed using reference TRBV7-3 and TRBJ2-1, is GAGVSQTPSNKVTEKGKYVELRCDPISGHTALYWYRQSLGQGPEFLIYFQGTGAADDSGLPNDRFFAVRPEGSVSTLKIQRTERGDSAVYLCASSLLAGAYNEQFFGPGTRLTVL.

This chain connects TRBV2 to TRBJ2-1, with a possible D match to TRBD2 (6 bases). V dropped 6 bases and J dropped 0 bases, with 21 bases sitting between them. In germline, CDR1 is SNHLY, CDR2 FYNNEI. CDR3 length equals 18 residues. The CDR3 sequence is CASSVTREDHSSYNEQFF. CDR3 DNA sequence: TGTGCCAGCAGCGTGACAAGGGAGGACCACAGCTCCTACAATGAGCAGTTCTTC.

The chain carries TRBV7-9 and TRBJ2-1, with 14 bases fitting TRBD2. Looked up from germline, CDR1 is SEHNR and CDR2 is FQNEAQ (reference sequence). V trimming: 3 bases; J trimming: 15 bases; junction bases outside the gene matches: 7. The CDR3 runs to 14 residues. The CDR3 nucleotides are TGTGCCAGCAGCTTGCCGGGACTAGCGGGAGTTTGGTTCTTC. Translating it yields CASSLPGLAGVWFF.

This clone was counted a few times. The chain employs TRBV13 and TRBJ2-3, with D possibly matching TRBD2 (6 bases). V was shortened by 3 bases and J by 6 bases, with 16 bases between the two germline ends. This CDR3 is 15 amino acids long. CDR1 is PRHDT, CDR2 FYEKMQ, per germline (reference sequence). CDR3 residues: CASSFLATPRDTQYF. The CDR3 region has the DNA TGTGCCAGCAGCTTCCTAGCGACTCCCAGGGATACGCAGTATTTT.

The chain is built from TRBV27 and TRBJ2-1; 11 bases agree with TRBD2. V lost 4 bases, J lost 6 bases, and 5 bases stayed unmatched. CDR1 and CDR2 (germline): MNHEY, SMNVEV (reference sequence). The CDR3 has 15 residues. The CDR3 loop reads CASSSRLAGPNEQFF. The CDR3 DNA reads TGTGCCAGCAGTTCCCGACTAGCGGGGCCCAATGAGCAGTTCTTC.

This chain joins TRBV19 and TRBJ2-1; D gene unclear. The germline CDR1 and CDR2 sequences are LNHDA and SQIVND (reference sequence). The V end lost 7 bases, the J end lost 0 bases, and 16 bases lay between the germline ends. This CDR3 contains 16 residues. This CDR3 reads CASKSLAEISYNEQFF. CDR3 nucleotides: TGTGCCAGTAAATCTCTGGCGGAGATCTCCTACAATGAGCAGTTCTTC.

V is TRBV7-8 and J is TRBJ2-7; 8 bases are shared with TRBD1. The CDR3 extends over 15 amino acids. Germline lookup yields CDR1 SGHVS and CDR2 FQNEAQ. Trimming took 1 base from V and 0 from J; bases not matched to a gene: 2. The CDR3 spells CASSLGTGLSYEQYF. The CDR3 coding sequence is TGTGCCAGCAGCTTAGGGACAGGGCTCTCCTACGAGCAGTACTTC.

A single count supports this clone. This rearrangement joins TRBV30 to TRBJ2-7; D is perhaps TRBD1 (6 bases). Germline V CDR1 and CDR2: GTSNPN, SVGIG (reference sequence). This CDR3 comprises 13 residues. V was pared by 4 bases and J by 6 bases, with 16 bases between. The CDR3 spells CAWNPGVGTEQYF. The CDR3 DNA is TGTGCCTGGAACCCAGGGGTAGGGACCGAGCAGTACTTC.